This note documents a single T cell receptor beta chain sequence. This specimen belongs to a study of T cells in Graves' hyperthyroidism and ophthalmopathy. RNA transcripts served as the template for amplifying TCR beta CDR3 regions. HTBI primers were employed in a first-round RT-PCR of the TCR CDR3. MiXCR was run by TCRdb on the multiplex PCR reads, yielding one entry per CDR3 protein. Of 610,000 or so distinct CDR3 sequences in the sample, around 42% were seen once. The length of the CDR3 is 13 residues. With 4 bases clipped from V and 2 bases from J, the junction kept 4 bases outside the gene matches. The germline gives CDR1 SQVTM, CDR2 ANQGSEA.

The source material was peripheral blood or thyroid tissue (not recorded which). The TCR sequence derives from a young woman with Graves' hyperthyroidism. The chain links TRBV29-1 to TRBJ1-1; 7 bases fit TRBD1. The CDR3 here is CSVVGQYNTEAFF. CDR3 bases: TGCAGCGTTGTGGGACAGTATAACACTGAAGCTTTCTTT.